A single sample gave rise to the 5 T cell receptor beta chains below, sequenced in a study of shared clonotypes between healthy human individuals. Naivety among CD8 cells was defined by CD45RO negativity and positive CCR7 selection, thereby excluding terminally differentiated effector memory CD45RA+ cells. Libraries were prepared by immunoSEQ multiplex PCR; TCRdb keeps only in-frame clonotypes and omits some of them. The sample lists around 1.9 million clones, around 93% occurring once. Sequenced material: naive CD8+ T cells from PBMCs. The receptor source for this set is a man younger than 30 in good health. Some clones in this sample may be carry-over from other donors' samples.

The chain links TRBV29-1 to TRBJ2-7; unclear D gene. In germline, CDR1 is SQVTM, CDR2 ANQGSEA. The CDR3 length is 13 residues. V was pared by 7 bases and J by 2 bases, with 15 bases between. Here the CDR3 reads CSAQATPAYEQYF. In DNA, the CDR3 is TGCAGCGCCCAGGCAACTCCCGCCTACGAGCAGTACTTC.

The chain joins TRBV7-9 to TRBJ2-7, with 8 positions matching TRBD1. V was pared by 4 bases and J by 7 bases, with 12 bases of the junction left unmatched. The germline gives CDR1 SEHNR, CDR2 FQNEAQ (reference sequence). CDR3 length equals 15 residues. The CDR3 nucleotides read TGTGCCAGCAGCTCGCCGGACAGGGCGATTTGGGAGCAGTACTTC. It translates to CASSSPDRAIWEQYF.

The chain recombines TRBV4-1 with TRBJ2-1, with 14 bases lining up with TRBD2. Germline V lookup: CDR1 MGHRA, CDR2 YSYEKL. The CDR3 runs to 17 residues. V was clipped by 4 bases and J by 8 bases; unmatched bases: 10. The CDR3 loop reads CASSPDRTSGRSDEQFF. CDR3 nucleotides: TGCGCCAGCAGCCCGGATAGGACTAGCGGGAGGTCCGATGAGCAGTTCTTC.

This chain links TRBV27 with TRBJ2-7; 9 bases align to TRBD1. The V gene's germline CDR1 is MNHEY and CDR2 SMNVEV (reference sequence). Losses at the gene ends were 1 base for V and 5 bases for J; bases not matched to a gene: 6. The CDR3 spans 15 residues. Written as DNA, the CDR3 is TGTGCCAGCAGTTTATTGGGACAGGGAATCCACGAGCAGTACTTC. It encodes CASSLLGQGIHEQYF.

Comment on this clone: The same CDR3 arises from other DNA sequences in this sample as well. The gene calls are TRBV9 and TRBJ2-7; the match to TRBD1 covers 7 bases. There are 14 residues in the CDR3. The germline V gene has CDR1 SGDLS and CDR2 YYNGEE. V trimming: 3 bases; J trimming: 0 bases; junction bases outside the gene matches: 3. This CDR3 is CASSAGQSSYEQYF. The CDR3 coding sequence is TGTGCCAGCAGCGCGGGACAGAGCTCCTACGAGCAGTACTTC.